Below, one T cell receptor (beta chain) is given with its context. Its antigen is unknown. Base qualities are not recorded, but no much larger clone differs from it by a single base. CDR1 and CDR2 are drawn from the germline V gene: SGHVS, FNYEAQ. CDR3 length: 13 amino acids, cysteine to phenylalanine. Solely the CDR3 DNA is kept, with 39 bases framed from the first base. V loses 1 base of germline sequence and J loses 4 bases, and the interval between the two ends is 8 bases. The data were obtained in a study of CD8 T cells in ankylosing spondylitis (dated 2017 in TCRdb). General notes on the study: The study set out to find disease-linked TCR variants by profiling T cell receptor beta repertoires in ankylosing spondylitis patients and healthy donors. The full study cohort comprised 20 to 25 ankylosing spondylitis patients and roughly 110 healthy donors. Samples of peripheral blood were taken, and for ankylosing spondylitis patients, synovial fluid was collected as well.

The data were produced on an Illumina HiSeq 2500. Quantitative 5'-RACE with molecular barcodes was the method used to prepare the TCR beta libraries. The study's processing was this. A new computational method, built on a probabilistic model of VDJ rearrangement, was used to identify disease-linked TCR variants. TCRdb's own reprocessing of the public reads used fastp at Q25 and MiXCR and kept productive beta chains. Each CDR3 protein gets just one entry, which takes the most common genes and DNA from the rows behind it. The V and J calls here are based on TCRdb, not the publication. For this sample the table gives around 390,000 distinct CDR3 sequences, of which 20% to 25% were detected only once. The top ten clonotypes cover about 17% of the sample. Broad study findings and their caveats: In peripheral blood, the disease-linked clones were found at relatively low frequencies and had a CD8+ phenotype. A TCR beta motif of about 8 highly homologous amino acid variants appeared characteristic of blood from ankylosing spondylitis patients. The disease-linked clones were reported as significantly enriched in matched synovial fluid samples from ankylosing spondylitis patients. Some of the motif variants had been reported before in the synovial fluid and blood of reactive arthritis patients, a finding that suggests common disease-initiation mechanisms.

The receptor was isolated from a male donor with ankylosing spondylitis. The chain is encoded by TRBV7-6 joined to TRBJ2-7; there is no confident call for the D gene. The sample taken for sequencing was blood, either unsorted or a sorted T cell fraction (not recorded which). The CDR3 region: CASSLGHQYEQYF. In nucleotides, the sequence is TGTGCCAGCAGCTTAGGGCACCAATACGAGCAGTACTTC.